The 24 T cell receptor beta chains below were found in one sample sequenced in a study of early T cells in non-severe SARS-CoV-2 infection. TCRdb reanalysed the 5' RACE reads using MiXCR and keeps one entry per CDR3 protein. The data hold around 99,000 distinct CDR3 sequences, with roughly 10% observed a single time. The source material was whole blood. These receptors were collected from an adult who was a healthcare worker with PCR-confirmed SARS-CoV-2 infection or an uninfected control (not recorded which).

There are many counts of this clonotype. This chain joins TRBV12-3 or TRBV12-4 and TRBJ1-1; D gene uncertain. This CDR3 has 14 amino acids. The V and J ends lost 3 bases and 0 bases respectively, with 8 bases between them. CDR3 nucleotide sequence: TGTGCCAGCAGTTTGATGCGGATGAACACTGAAGCTTTCTTT. Translating gives CASSLMRMNTEAFF.

V gene TRBV29-1 combines with J gene TRBJ2-5, with 10 bases aligning to TRBD1. CDR3 size: 15 residues. V trimming: 5 bases; J trimming: 5 bases; junction bases outside the gene matches: 11. Per the germline V gene, CDR1 is SQVTM and CDR2 is ANQGSEA. As DNA, the CDR3 is TGCAGCGTTTCCCCCGGGACAGGGGCAGGGGAGACCCAGTACTTC. This translates into CSVSPGTGAGETQYF.

A note on this clonotype: A much larger clone differs by one base, so this may be a read error. The CDR3 bases are TGTGCCAGCAGCCCCGGGGACCAAGAGACCCAGTACTTC. Translation: CASSPGDQETQYF. The rearrangement links TRBV5-6 to TRBJ2-5; a possible D gene is TRBD2 (5 bases). This CDR3 spans 13 amino acids. Trimming removed 4 bases at V and 0 bases at J, with 7 bases between. Germline CDR1 reads SGHDT; CDR2 reads YYEEEE.

The sample holds a few counts of this clonotype. V and J are TRBV11-3 and TRBJ2-3; D is possibly TRBD2 (5 bases). V was shortened by 2 bases and J by 7 bases, with 7 bases between the two germline ends. This CDR3 spans 12 amino acids. The germline V gene has CDR1 SGHNT and CDR2 YENEEA. CDR3 in amino acids: CASSLTGNTQYF. The DNA for the CDR3 is TGTGCCAGCAGCTTAACGGGGAATACGCAGTATTTT. Full variable domain (remainder filled in from reference TRBV11-3 and TRBJ2-3): EAGVVQSPRYKIIEKKQPVAFWCNPISGHNTLYWYLQNLGQGPELLIRYENEEAVDDSQLPKDRFSAERLKGVDSTLKIQPAELGDSAVYLCASSLTGNTQYFGPGTRLTVL.

V gene TRBV9 combines with J gene TRBJ2-2, with 7 positions matching TRBD1. CDR3 size: 14 residues. Germline lookup yields CDR1 SGDLS and CDR2 YYNGEE. V lost 4 bases, J lost 7 bases, and 7 bases stayed unmatched. This chain's CDR3 is CASSLRQGIGELFF. The CDR3 DNA is TGTGCCAGCAGCCTTCGACAGGGAATCGGGGAGCTGTTTTTT.

This clonotype was seen ten or more times. The genes are TRBV12-3 or TRBV12-4 and TRBJ2-7; D remains unclear. Trimming removed 1 base at V and 4 bases at J, with 5 bases between. The CDR3 runs 12 residues. CDR3 DNA: TGTGCCAGCAGTTTAGTCCGGTACGAGCAGTACTTC. Residues: CASSLVRYEQYF.

The rearrangement links TRBV20-1 to TRBJ1-2; D not resolved. CDR3 size: 13 residues. Deletions cut 5 bases from V and 0 bases from J, with 10 bases between. Germline V gene data show CDR1 as DFQATT and CDR2 as SNEGSKA (reference sequence). The CDR3 region is CSASDRPNYGYTF. The CDR3 DNA reads as TGCAGTGCTTCTGACCGACCTAACTATGGCTACACCTTC.

This clonotype was recorded at least ten times. V usage is TRBV7-9 and J usage is TRBJ1-1; a possible D gene is TRBD1 (5 bases). CDR1 is SEHNR, CDR2 FQNEAQ, per germline (reference sequence). The V and J ends lost 2 bases and 14 bases respectively, with 21 bases between them. The CDR3 has 14 amino acids. The CDR3 is CASSLPLLDRQWFF. The CDR3 coding sequence is TGTGCCAGCAGCTTACCCTTGCTGGACCGACAGTGGTTCTTT.

The J gene is TRBJ2-1, the V gene TRBV7-2, with D uncertain. The CDR3 covers 16 residues. Germline V lookup: CDR1 SGHTA, CDR2 FQGNSA. The V end lost 1 base, the J end lost 6 bases, and 16 bases lay between the germline ends. The CDR3 loop reads CASSLEGKLIFNEQFF. CDR3 in DNA: TGTGCCAGCAGCTTAGAAGGAAAACTAATCTTCAATGAGCAGTTCTTC.

The gene calls are TRBV28 and TRBJ1-1, with D perhaps TRBD1 (5 bases). Trimming removed 5 bases at V and 10 bases at J, with 23 bases between. The V gene's germline CDR1 is MDHEN and CDR2 SYDVKM. The CDR3 loop spans 15 amino acids. CDR3 amino acids: CASSPRRWGTLLAFF. CDR3 sequence (DNA): TGTGCCAGCAGTCCCCGCCGGTGGGGGACGCTCCTAGCTTTCTTT.

This clonotype showed up just a few times. The chain recombines TRBV15 with TRBJ1-5; no definite D call. The CDR3 spans 12 residues. V shed 0 bases and J shed 6 bases, with 3 bases lying between them. Germline CDR1 reads LNHNV; CDR2 reads YYDKDF (reference sequence). CDR3 loop: CATSRDFQPQHF. CDR3 DNA sequence: TGTGCCACCAGCAGAGATTTTCAGCCCCAGCATTTT. The full variable domain, rest sourced from reference TRBV15 and TRBJ1-5, is DAMVIQNPRYQVTQFGKPVTLSCSQTLNHNVMYWYQQKSSQAPKLLFHYYDKDFNNEADTPDNFQSRRPNTSFCFLDIRSPGLGDTAMYLCATSRDFQPQHFGDGTRLSIL.

This clonotype was seen repeatedly, ten times or more. V usage is TRBV29-1 and J usage is TRBJ2-1; D is possibly TRBD2 (5 bases). The CDR3 is 15 amino acids. The germline CDR1 and CDR2 sequences are SQVTM and ANQGSEA. V was pared by 5 bases and J by 5 bases, with 19 bases between. DNA for the CDR3: TGCAGCGTTAGCCAAACGGCGGGCGGTAACAATGAGCAGTTCTTC. Its protein is CSVSQTAGGNNEQFF.

This clonotype was counted only a few times. V usage is TRBV12-3 or TRBV12-4 and J usage is TRBJ2-7; D call uncertain. This CDR3 comprises 15 residues. V gave up 0 bases and J gave up 1 base, with 10 bases separating them. CDR3 nucleotides: TGTGCCAGCAGTTTAGCCGGTCCGACTTCCTACGAGCAGTACTTC. Translated: CASSLAGPTSYEQYF.

The sample holds many counts of this clonotype. The rearrangement links TRBV12-3 or TRBV12-4 to TRBJ1-2; D uncertain. The CDR3 consists of 12 residues. V was pared by 6 bases and J by 7 bases, with 12 bases between. The CDR3 region has the DNA TGTGCCAGCAGCCCTAGGTCTACTGGCTACACCTTC. Translation gives CASSPRSTGYTF.

This clonotype has a handful of counts. The rearrangement uses TRBV14 and TRBJ2-2, with no clear D. The CDR3 has 14 amino acids. V shed 4 bases and J shed 7 bases, with 13 bases lying between them. Germline V gene lookup returns CDR1 SGHDN and CDR2 FVKESK. The CDR3 sequence: CASSRDWQSGELFF. In DNA, the CDR3 is TGTGCCAGCAGCCGTGATTGGCAAAGCGGGGAGCTGTTTTTT.

This clonotype was seen only a few times. J is TRBJ2-3 and V is TRBV28, with unresolved D. V lost 6 bases and J 3 bases, leaving 22 bases between the germline ends. The V gene's germline CDR1 is MDHEN and CDR2 SYDVKM. This CDR3 has 17 residues. CDR3 protein: CASSPPVGDSLTDTQYF. The CDR3 region has the DNA TGTGCCAGCAGCCCCCCCGTCGGAGATTCGTTGACAGATACGCAGTATTTT.

The chain carries TRBV4-3 and TRBJ2-7; D ambiguous. V shed 2 bases and J shed 4 bases, with 9 bases lying between them. CDR3 size: 13 residues. The germline CDR1 and CDR2 sequences are LGHNA and YSLEER. The CDR3 nucleotides are TGCGCCAGCAGCCAACGGCCCGGGTACGAGCAGTACTTC. This encodes CASSQRPGYEQYF.

Of note for this clonotype: A much larger clone lies a single base off, so this may be a read error. Since no conserved phenylalanine or tryptophan closes the CDR3, a read error is the likely cause. CDR3 nucleotides: TGTGCCAGCAGCTTAGGCAGATCCTACGAGCAGTACCTC. This sequence encodes CASSLGRSYEQYL. The chain has TRBV7-8 and TRBJ2-7; D is unclear. V was shortened by 1 base and J by 1 base, with 5 bases between the two germline ends. This CDR3 region has 13 residues. The germline gives CDR1 SGHVS, CDR2 FQNEAQ.

This clonotype was observed many times. This chain links TRBV6-5 with TRBJ2-1; TRBD1 matches 7 bases. CDR1 is MNHEY and CDR2 is SVGAGI in the germline V gene. Trimming took 6 bases from V and 2 from J; bases not matched to a gene: 1. This CDR3 is built from 13 residues. This CDR3 is CASRQGPYNEQFF. The DNA of the CDR3 is TGTGCCAGCAGACAGGGGCCCTACAATGAGCAGTTCTTC.

V gene TRBV10-2 combines with J gene TRBJ2-3, with D perhaps TRBD1 (5 bases). The V end lost 3 bases, the J end lost 1 base, and 8 bases lay between the germline ends. CDR3 length: 14 residues. CDR1 WSHSY and CDR2 SAAADI come from the germline V gene. The CDR3 sequence is CASSDLQGTDTQYF. CDR3 DNA: TGCGCCAGCAGTGATTTACAGGGCACAGATACGCAGTATTTT.

The table lists this clonotype with many counts. The chain has TRBV28 and TRBJ2-2, with TRBD1 matching over 8 bases. The V segment lost 6 bases and the J segment 3 bases; nucleotides outside the gene matches: 6. The germline CDR1 and CDR2 sequences are MDHEN and SYDVKM. CDR3 length equals 15 residues. CDR3 nucleotides: TGTGCCAGCAGCTCCGGGACAGGAGACACCGGGGAGCTGTTTTTT. Its translation is CASSSGTGDTGELFF.

This clonotype showed up just a few times. CDR3 region: CASSQEKIGNSGELFF. In DNA form, the CDR3 reads TGTGCCAGCAGCCAAGAAAAGATCGGGAATTCCGGGGAGCTGTTTTTT. The chain links TRBV3-1 to TRBJ2-2, with a tentative D call TRBD2 (5 bases). Germline V gene lookup returns CDR1 LGHDT and CDR2 YNNKEL (reference sequence). The CDR3 has 16 residues. The V gene lost 0 bases and the J gene lost 6 bases, with 14 bases spanning the gap.

This clonotype came up many times. This chain uses TRBV7-9 with TRBJ2-3; tentatively, D is TRBD1 (5 bases). The CDR3 runs 15 residues. The germline V gene encodes CDR1 SEHNR and CDR2 FQNEAQ (reference sequence). The V end lost 4 bases, the J end lost 0 bases, and 11 bases lay between the germline ends. CDR3 DNA sequence: TGTGCCAGCAGCTCAAGACAGACCAGCACAGATACGCAGTATTTT. Its translation: CASSSRQTSTDTQYF.

The V call is TRBV20-1, the J call TRBJ2-7; D call uncertain. The CDR3 has 12 residues. Germline loops: CDR1 DFQATT, CDR2 SNEGSKA (reference sequence). V lost 3 bases and J lost 3, with 9 bases in between. CDR3 in amino acids: CSASREDYEQYF. CDR3 in DNA: TGCAGTGCTAGTAGAGAGGACTACGAGCAGTACTTC.